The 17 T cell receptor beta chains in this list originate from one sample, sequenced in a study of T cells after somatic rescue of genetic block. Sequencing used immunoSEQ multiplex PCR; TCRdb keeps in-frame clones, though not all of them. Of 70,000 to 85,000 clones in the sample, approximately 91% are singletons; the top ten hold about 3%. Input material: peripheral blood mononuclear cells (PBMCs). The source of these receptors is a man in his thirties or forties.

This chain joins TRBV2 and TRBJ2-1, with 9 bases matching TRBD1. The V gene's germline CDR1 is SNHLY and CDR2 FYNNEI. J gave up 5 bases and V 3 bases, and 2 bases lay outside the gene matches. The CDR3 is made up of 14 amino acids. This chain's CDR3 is CASSEWDRDNEQFF. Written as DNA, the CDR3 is TGTGCCAGCAGTGAGTGGGACAGGGACAATGAGCAGTTCTTC.

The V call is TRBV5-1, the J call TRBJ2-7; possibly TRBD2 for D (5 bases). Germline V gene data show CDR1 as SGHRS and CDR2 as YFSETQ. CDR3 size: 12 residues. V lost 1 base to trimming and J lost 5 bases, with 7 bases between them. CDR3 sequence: CASSLIGNEQYF. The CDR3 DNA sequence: TGCGCCAGCAGCTTGATCGGGAACGAGCAGTACTTC. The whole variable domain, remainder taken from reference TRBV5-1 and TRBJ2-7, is KAGVTQTPRYLIKTRGQQVTLSCSPISGHRSVSWYQQTPGQGLQFLFEYFSETQRNKGNFPGRFSGRQFSNSRSEMNVSTLELGDSALYLCASSLIGNEQYFGPGTRLTVT.

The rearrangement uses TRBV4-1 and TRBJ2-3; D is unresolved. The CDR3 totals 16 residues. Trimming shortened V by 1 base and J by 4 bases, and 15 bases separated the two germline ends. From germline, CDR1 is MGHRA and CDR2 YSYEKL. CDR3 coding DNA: TGCGCCAGCAGCCAAGGTCGTGAGTTCGCGGCAGATACGCAGTATTTT. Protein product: CASSQGREFAADTQYF.

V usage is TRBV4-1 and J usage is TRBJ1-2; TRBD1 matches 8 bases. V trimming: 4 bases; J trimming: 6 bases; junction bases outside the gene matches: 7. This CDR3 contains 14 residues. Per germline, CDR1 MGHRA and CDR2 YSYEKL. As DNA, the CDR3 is TGCGCCAGCAGCCCAGCGGACAGGGCTGATGGCTACACCTTC. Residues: CASSPADRADGYTF.

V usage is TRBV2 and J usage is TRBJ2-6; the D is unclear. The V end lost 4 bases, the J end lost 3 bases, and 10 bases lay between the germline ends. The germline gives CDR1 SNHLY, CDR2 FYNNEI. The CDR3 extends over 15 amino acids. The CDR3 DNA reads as TGTGCCAGCAGTGGGTCGATGGGTGGGGCCAACGTCCTGACTTTC. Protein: CASSGSMGGANVLTF.

The DNA of the CDR3 is TGTGCCAGCAGCGTCTCTCCGGCCTCCTATAATTCACCCCTCCACTTT. It is translated as CASSVSPASYNSPLHF. The chain uses TRBV11-2 and TRBJ1-6; no firm D call. The germline V and J ends were trimmed by 5 bases and 0 bases, with 11 bases remaining between them. The CDR3 loop spans 16 amino acids. Per the germline V gene, CDR1 is SGHAT and CDR2 is FQNNGV.

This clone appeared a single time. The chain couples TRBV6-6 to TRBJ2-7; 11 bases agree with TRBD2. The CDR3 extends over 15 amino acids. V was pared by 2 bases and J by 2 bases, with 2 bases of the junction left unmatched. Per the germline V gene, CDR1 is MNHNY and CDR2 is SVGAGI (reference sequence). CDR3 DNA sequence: TGTGCCAGCAGTTACCTACTAGCGGGGGCCTACGAGCAGTACTTC. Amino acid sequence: CASSYLLAGAYEQYF.

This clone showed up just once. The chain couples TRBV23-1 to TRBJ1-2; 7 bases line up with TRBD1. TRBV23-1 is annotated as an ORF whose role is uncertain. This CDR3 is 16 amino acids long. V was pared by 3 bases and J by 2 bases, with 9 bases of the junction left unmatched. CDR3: CASSHEPKQGNYGYTF. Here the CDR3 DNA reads TGCGCCAGCAGTCACGAGCCGAAACAGGGGAACTATGGCTACACCTTC.

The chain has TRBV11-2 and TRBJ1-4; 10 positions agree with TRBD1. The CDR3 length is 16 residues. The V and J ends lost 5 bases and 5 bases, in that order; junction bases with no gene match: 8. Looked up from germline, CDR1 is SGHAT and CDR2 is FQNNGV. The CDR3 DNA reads TGTGCCAGCAGCCCGGGACAGGGGTATCGCAATGAAAAACTGTTTTTT. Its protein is CASSPGQGYRNEKLFF. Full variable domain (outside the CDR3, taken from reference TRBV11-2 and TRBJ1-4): EAGVAQSPRYKIIEKRQSVAFWCNPISGHATLYWYQQILGQGPKLLIQFQNNGVVDDSQLPKDRFSAERLKGVDSTLKIQPAKLEDSAVYLCASSPGQGYRNEKLFFGSGTQLSVL.

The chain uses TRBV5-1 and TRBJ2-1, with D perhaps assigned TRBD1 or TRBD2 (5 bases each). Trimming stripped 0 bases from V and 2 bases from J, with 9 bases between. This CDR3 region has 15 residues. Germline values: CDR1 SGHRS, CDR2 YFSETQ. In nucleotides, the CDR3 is TGCGCCAGCAGCTTGGGAGGGGCGCCCTACAATGAGCAGTTCTTC. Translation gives CASSLGGAPYNEQFF.

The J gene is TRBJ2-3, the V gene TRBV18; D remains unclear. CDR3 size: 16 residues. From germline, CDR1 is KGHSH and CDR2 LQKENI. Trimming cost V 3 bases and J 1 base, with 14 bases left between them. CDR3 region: CASSPWTVPRTDTQYF. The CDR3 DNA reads TGTGCCAGCTCACCTTGGACCGTCCCACGCACAGATACGCAGTATTTT.

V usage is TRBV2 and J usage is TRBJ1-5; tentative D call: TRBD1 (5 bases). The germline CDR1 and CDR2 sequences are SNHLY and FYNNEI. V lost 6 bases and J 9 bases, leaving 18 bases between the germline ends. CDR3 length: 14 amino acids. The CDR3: CASRGQTAPSPQHF. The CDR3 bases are TGTGCCAGCAGGGGTCAGACAGCCCCCTCGCCCCAGCATTTT.

CDR3 DNA sequence: TGCGCCAGCAGCTCCGGACTAGACACCACAGATACGCAGTATTTT. It is translated as CASSSGLDTTDTQYF. V usage is TRBV5-1 and J usage is TRBJ2-3; TRBD2 agrees at 7 bases. J lost 2 bases, V lost 3 bases, and 6 bases had no gene match. Germline CDR1 SGHRS, CDR2 YFSETQ. This CDR3 has 15 amino acids.

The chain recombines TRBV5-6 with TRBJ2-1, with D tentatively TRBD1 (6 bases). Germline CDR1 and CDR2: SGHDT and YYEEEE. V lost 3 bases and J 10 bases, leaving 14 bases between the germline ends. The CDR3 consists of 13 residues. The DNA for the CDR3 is TGTGCCAGCAGCTGGGCAGGGGTGGAGGAGCAGTTCTTC. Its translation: CASSWAGVEEQFF.

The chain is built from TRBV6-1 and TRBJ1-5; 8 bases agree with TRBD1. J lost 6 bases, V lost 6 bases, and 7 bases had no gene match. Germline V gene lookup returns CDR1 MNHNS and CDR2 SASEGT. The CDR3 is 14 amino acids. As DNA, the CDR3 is TGTGCCAGCAGGGCTACAGGGGGAGGTCAGCCCCAGCATTTT. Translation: CASRATGGGQPQHF.

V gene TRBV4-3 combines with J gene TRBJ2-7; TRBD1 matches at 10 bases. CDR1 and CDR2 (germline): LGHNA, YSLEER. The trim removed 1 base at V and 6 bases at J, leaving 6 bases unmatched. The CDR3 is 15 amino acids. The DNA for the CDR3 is TGCGCCAGCAGCCAAGGTGGGACAGGGGAGCGCGAGCAGTACTTC. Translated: CASSQGGTGEREQYF.

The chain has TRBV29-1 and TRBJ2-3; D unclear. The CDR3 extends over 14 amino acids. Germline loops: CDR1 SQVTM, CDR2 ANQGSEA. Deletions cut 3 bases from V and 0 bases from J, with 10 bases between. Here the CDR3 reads CSVDLAASTDTQYF. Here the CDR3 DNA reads TGCAGCGTTGATTTGGCCGCGAGCACAGATACGCAGTATTTT.